One and the same sample provided the 3 T cell receptor beta chains below, sequenced in a study of cytomegalovirus exposure and HLA in healthy donors. The PCR was carried out with 60 Vbeta primers and 13 Jbeta primers. The assay was immunoSEQ multiplex PCR, and TCRdb's table has in-frame clones only and misses some. Of under 250,000 clones in the sample, over 80% were seen once. The material sequenced was PBMCs. The receptors shown here come from a man between 40 and 49 years old in good health and CMV-seropositive.

The chain employs TRBV7-2 and TRBJ1-2; perhaps TRBD1 as D (6 bases). V dropped 2 bases and J dropped 6 bases, with 10 bases sitting between them. Per germline, CDR1 SGHTA and CDR2 FQGNSA. This CDR3 has 13 amino acids. CDR3 nucleotide sequence: TGTGCCAGCAGCTTACGACAGGATCATGGCTACACCTTC. This gives the protein CASSLRQDHGYTF.

There are a few counts of this clone. The chain employs TRBV5-1 and TRBJ2-7; perhaps TRBD2 as D (6 bases). Trimming shortened V by 4 bases and J by 2 bases, and 16 bases separated the two germline ends. The CDR3 spans 15 residues. Germline CDR1 reads SGHRS; CDR2 reads YFSETQ. In DNA, the CDR3 is TGCGCCAGCAGCCTGGGGACTGCATTAACCTACGAGCAGTACTTC. This translates into CASSLGTALTYEQYF.

The genes are TRBV7-9 and TRBJ2-1, with TRBD1 matching over 7 bases. Germline CDR1 and CDR2: SEHNR and FQNEAQ (reference sequence). J gave up 4 bases and V 2 bases, and 8 bases lay outside the gene matches. CDR3 length equals 16 residues. The CDR3 loop is CASSLSTGQPYNEQFF. The CDR3 DNA sequence: TGTGCCAGCAGCTTAAGTACGGGACAGCCTTACAATGAGCAGTTCTTC. Combining the CDR3 with reference TRBV7-9 and TRBJ2-1 gives the whole variable domain DTGVSQNPRHKITKRGQNVTFRCDPISEHNRLYWYRQTLGQGPEFLTYFQNEAQLEKSRLLSDRFSAERPKGSFSTLEIQRTEQGDSAMYLCASSLSTGQPYNEQFFGPGTRLTVL.